The sequence of this T cell receptor (beta chain) was determined in a study of CD8 T cells in ankylosing spondylitis. TCRdb itself ran the 5' RACE reads through MiXCR, one entry per CDR3 protein. Of approximately 200,000 distinct CDR3 sequences in the sample, 10% to 15% were seen once. Whole-study results and caveats: Earlier literature documents some of the motif variants in reactive arthritis synovial fluid and blood.

Points on this clonotype: The antigen is not known.

V lost 3 bases, J lost 0 bases, and 9 bases lay in between. Germline CDR1 reads SEHNR; CDR2 reads FQNEAQ (reference sequence). This CDR3 spans 14 amino acids. The rearrangement links TRBV7-9 to TRBJ2-7, with D maybe TRBD1 (5 bases). The receptor's source is a male donor with ankylosing spondylitis or in good health (not recorded which). Source material: blood, either unsorted or a sorted T cell fraction (not recorded which). As DNA, the CDR3 is TGTGCCAGCAGCTTCGCAGGGATCTCCTACGAGCAGTACTTC. It translates to CASSFAGISYEQYF.